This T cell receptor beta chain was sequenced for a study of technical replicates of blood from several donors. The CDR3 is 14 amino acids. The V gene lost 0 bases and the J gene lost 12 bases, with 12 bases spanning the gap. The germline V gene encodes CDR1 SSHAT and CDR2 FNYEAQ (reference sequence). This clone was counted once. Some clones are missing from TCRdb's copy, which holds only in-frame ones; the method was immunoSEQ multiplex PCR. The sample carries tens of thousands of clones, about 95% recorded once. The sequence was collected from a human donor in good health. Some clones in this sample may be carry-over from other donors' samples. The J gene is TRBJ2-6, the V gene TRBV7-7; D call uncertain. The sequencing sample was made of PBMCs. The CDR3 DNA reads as TGTGCCAGCAGCTTAGCGTTCCCCGCAGTCGTCCTGACTTTC. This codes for CASSLAFPAVVLTF.